This T cell receptor (beta chain) emerged from a study of long-term antiretroviral therapy in people with HIV. Between the trimmed V and J ends, which lost 5 bases and 7 bases, there was a span of 15 bases. This CDR3 has 13 residues. Germline-derived CDR1 and CDR2 are MNHNS and SASEGT. This clone turned up a few times. Its specificity is not known. At survey level, the immunoSEQ assay was run in its v3.0 version. Assay: immunoSEQ multiplex PCR; the TCRdb copy retains only in-frame clones and omits some. The table records 16,000 or so clones, around 84% of them present only once. Study-level points and caveats: Pre-ART expanded clones dominated the repertoire at every time point. Information on adherence, resistance and therapy changes was unavailable. Spans of CDR3 length were tighter for HIV repertoires than for controls.

The V and J genes are TRBV6-1 and TRBJ2-7; possible D gene TRBD2, 5 bases. Sequencing used unsorted PBMCs, obtained 0.5 years after starting antiretroviral therapy. The TCR comes from a woman in her 40s with HIV. In DNA form, the CDR3 reads TGTGCCAGCAGTTTCCAGAGGGCCGAAGAGCAGTACTTC. Encoded protein: CASSFQRAEEQYF.